The TCR beta chain under discussion was sequenced for a study of T cells in Graves' hyperthyroidism and ophthalmopathy. Amplified regions were TCR beta CDR3 sequences from RNA transcripts. A first-round RT-PCR of the TCR CDR3 used the HTBI primer set. TCRdb passed the multiplex PCR reads through MiXCR, listing each CDR3 protein once. The sample has fewer than 900,000 distinct CDR3 sequences, about 19% seen once. CDR1 and CDR2 (germline): LNHNV, YYDKDF (reference sequence). This CDR3 has 16 residues. J lost 6 bases, V lost 4 bases, and 10 bases had no gene match. This clonotype was sampled from a woman between 50 and 59 years old with Graves' hyperthyroidism that later progressed to Graves' ophthalmopathy. The chain couples TRBV15 to TRBJ1-4, with TRBD1 matching 8 bases. Sequenced sample: blood. CDR3 loop: CATSTPRAGGDEKLFF. The CDR3 coding sequence is TGTGCCACCAGCACCCCTAGGGCAGGGGGCGATGAAAAACTGTTTTTT.